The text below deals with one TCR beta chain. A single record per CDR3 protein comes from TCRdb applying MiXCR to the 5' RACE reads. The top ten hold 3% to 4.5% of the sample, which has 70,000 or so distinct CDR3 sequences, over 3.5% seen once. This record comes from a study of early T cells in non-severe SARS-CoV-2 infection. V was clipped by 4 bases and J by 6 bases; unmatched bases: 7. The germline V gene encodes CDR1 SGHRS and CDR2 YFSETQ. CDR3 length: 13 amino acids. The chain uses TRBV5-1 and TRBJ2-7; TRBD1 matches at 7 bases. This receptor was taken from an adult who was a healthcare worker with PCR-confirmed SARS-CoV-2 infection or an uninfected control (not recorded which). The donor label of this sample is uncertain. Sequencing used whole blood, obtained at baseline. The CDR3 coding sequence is TGCGCCAGCAGCCCCACAGGGGCCAGCGAGCAGTACTTC. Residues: CASSPTGASEQYF.